Listed here are 18 T cell receptor beta chains from one sample, sequenced in a study of blood T cell repertoires in COVID-19. Sequenced by immunoSEQ multiplex PCR; TCRdb stores in-frame clones only, minus some. Counted here are about 160,000 clones, more than 60% occurring once; the ten biggest clones make up 2.5% to 3%. The specimen was peripheral blood. All receptors derive from a man between 65 and 85 years old with acute or convalescent COVID-19.

The genes are TRBV7-2 and TRBJ1-5; D possibly corresponds to TRBD1 (5 bases). V gave up 2 bases and J gave up 7 bases, with 15 bases separating them. Germline assignment: CDR1 SGHTA and CDR2 FQGNSA. The CDR3 is 15 residues long. The CDR3 region is CASSLNLGLGQPQHF. The CDR3 DNA reads TGTGCCAGCAGCTTAAATCTGGGGCTGGGACAGCCCCAGCATTTT.

The chain recombines TRBV5-1 with TRBJ2-3, with D possibly TRBD2 on 6 matching bases. The germline V and J ends were trimmed by 3 bases and 2 bases, with 13 bases remaining between them. Per the germline V gene, CDR1 is SGHRS and CDR2 is YFSETQ. There are 15 residues in the CDR3. The CDR3 spells CASSSLSGNTDTQYF. CDR3 coding DNA: TGCGCCAGCAGCTCGCTTAGCGGAAACACAGATACGCAGTATTTT.

J is TRBJ2-2 and V is TRBV30, with 14 bases matching TRBD2. The CDR3 length is 15 residues. Germline-derived CDR1 and CDR2 are GTSNPN and SVGIG (reference sequence). The V gene end was trimmed by 1 base and the J gene end by 5 bases; junction bases not matched to a gene: 0. CDR3 nucleotides: TGTGCCTGGAGTGGGACTAGCGGGAGGACCGGGGAGCTGTTTTTT. Its translation: CAWSGTSGRTGELFF.

This clone was found a few times. The chain is built from TRBV12-3 or TRBV12-4 and TRBJ2-7; D remains ambiguous. CDR3 length: 12 residues. The V and J ends lost 4 bases and 9 bases respectively, with 13 bases between them. The CDR3 reads CASSSMVQRQYF. DNA of the CDR3: TGTGCCAGCAGTTCTATGGTCCAGCGGCAGTACTTC.

The table lists this clone with a count of one. The CDR3 nucleotides read TGTGCTAGTGGTTCCGGGACAGGGGGCTACGGGGAGCAGTTCTTC. This translates into CASGSGTGGYGEQFF. The chain combines TRBV12-5 with TRBJ2-1, with 12 nucleotides matching TRBD1. The V gene's germline CDR1 is LGHNT and CDR2 FRNRAP. The CDR3 loop spans 15 amino acids. With V trimmed by 4 bases and J by 10 bases, 8 bases remained unmatched.

This clone was picked up a small number of times. V usage is TRBV19 and J usage is TRBJ1-2, with a weak D call TRBD1 (6 bases). This CDR3 region has 13 residues. Germline CDR1 is LNHDA and CDR2 is SQIVND (reference sequence). V gave up 7 bases and J gave up 2 bases, with 11 bases separating them. The CDR3 sequence is CASTQDSNYGYTF. Written as DNA, the CDR3 is TGTGCCAGTACCCAGGACAGCAACTATGGCTACACCTTC.

This clone turned up a few times. The chain is built from TRBV9 and TRBJ2-3; TRBD2 is a possible D gene (6 bases). Trimming took 4 bases from V and 3 from J, leaving 18 bases between them. This CDR3 has 16 residues. Germline CDR1 SGDLS, CDR2 YYNGEE. The CDR3 DNA is TGTGCCAGCAGCCCACCGGGACTCAGTGTGACAGATACGCAGTATTTT. It translates to CASSPPGLSVTDTQYF.

V gene TRBV4-1 combines with J gene TRBJ1-1; a weak D match, TRBD1 (5 bases). Germline V CDR1 and CDR2: MGHRA, YSYEKL. Trimming pared 3 bases from V and 6 bases from J, leaving 11 bases between. This CDR3 has 13 amino acids. The DNA of the CDR3 is TGCGCCAGCAGCCAGCAGGGTGTCGCTGAAGCTTTCTTT. Amino acid sequence: CASSQQGVAEAFF.

J is TRBJ1-2 and V is TRBV19; D remains unclear. This CDR3 has 13 amino acids. Trimming cost V 3 bases and J 2 bases, with 7 bases left between them. In germline, CDR1 is LNHDA, CDR2 SQIVND (reference sequence). CDR3 loop: CASSMGRNYGYTF. In DNA form, the CDR3 reads TGTGCCAGTAGTATGGGCAGGAACTATGGCTACACCTTC. The full variable domain, in which reference TRBV19 and TRBJ1-2 provide the parts outside the CDR3, is DGGITQSPKYLFRKEGQNVTLSCEQNLNHDAMYWYRQDPGQGLRLIYYSQIVNDFQKGDIAEGYSVSREKKESFPLTVTSAQKNPTAFYLCASSMGRNYGYTFGSGTRLTVV.

The rearrangement joins TRBV7-9 to TRBJ2-2, with 11 positions matching TRBD2. The CDR3 contains 17 residues. The V gene end was trimmed by 4 bases and the J gene end by 6 bases; junction bases not matched to a gene: 10. CDR1 is SEHNR and CDR2 is FQNEAQ in the germline V gene (reference sequence). The CDR3 spells CASSSPPSGRFAGELFF. The CDR3 DNA sequence: TGTGCCAGCAGCTCTCCTCCTAGCGGGAGGTTCGCCGGGGAGCTGTTTTTT.

The V call is TRBV5-4, the J call TRBJ2-1; 9 nucleotides match TRBD1. Per germline, CDR1 SGHNT and CDR2 YYREEE (reference sequence). J lost 6 bases, V lost 0 bases, and 4 bases had no gene match. The CDR3 is 15 amino acids. CDR3 protein: CASSLAGTGPNEQFF. CDR3 DNA: TGTGCCAGCAGCTTGGCCGGGACAGGGCCCAATGAGCAGTTCTTC.

V gene TRBV18 combines with J gene TRBJ2-1, with D perhaps matching TRBD2 (5 bases). In germline, CDR1 is KGHSH, CDR2 LQKENI. V dropped 3 bases and J dropped 12 bases, with 12 bases sitting between them. The CDR3 has 12 amino acids. CDR3 in amino acids: CASSPDLRGQFF. For the CDR3, the DNA is TGTGCCAGCTCACCGGACCTCCGGGGGCAGTTCTTC.

This clone appeared a single time. The chain couples TRBV3-1 (or the pseudogene TRBV3-2) to TRBJ1-2; possibly TRBD1 for D (6 bases). V was trimmed by 4 bases and J by 5 bases, leaving 14 bases between them. This CDR3 contains 14 residues. The germline gives CDR1 LGHDT, CDR2 YNNKEL (reference sequence). CDR3 in amino acids: CASSLTVGAYGYTF. For the CDR3, the DNA is TGTGCCAGCAGCCTCACGGTGGGGGCGTATGGCTACACCTTC.

The chain joins TRBV28 to TRBJ2-5, with 9 bases aligning to TRBD1. The CDR3 consists of 15 residues. After removal of 5 bases from V and 1 base from J, the junction contained 5 bases not matched to a gene. The germline V gene has CDR1 MDHEN and CDR2 SYDVKM. The DNA for the CDR3 is TGTGCCAGCAGTCAATACAGGGGGCGCCAAGAGACCCAGTACTTC. Its translation is CASSQYRGRQETQYF.

This chain links TRBV11-3 with TRBJ2-5; the match to TRBD1 covers 10 bases. The CDR3 is made up of 16 amino acids. Germline V gene sequence: CDR1 SGHNT, CDR2 YENEEA. The trim removed 0 bases at V and 5 bases at J, leaving 6 bases unmatched. Here the CDR3 reads CASSLEGQGPWETQYF. CDR3 sequence (DNA): TGTGCCAGCAGCTTAGAGGGACAGGGGCCTTGGGAGACCCAGTACTTC.

This chain links TRBV6-2 or TRBV6-3 with TRBJ2-1, with 7 positions matching TRBD2. There are 17 residues in the CDR3. CDR1 MNHEY and CDR2 SVGEGT come from the germline V gene. The junction had 8 bases not matched to a gene; V was cut back by 0 bases and J by 3 bases. The chain's CDR3 is CASSYSPLSGIYNEQFF. The CDR3 coding sequence is TGTGCCAGCAGTTACTCGCCCCTAAGCGGGATCTACAATGAGCAGTTCTTC.

V is TRBV9 and J is TRBJ2-1; 8 nucleotides line up with TRBD1. Germline V CDR1 and CDR2: SGDLS, YYNGEE. The CDR3 contains 15 residues. V lost 4 bases and J lost 4; bases outside the gene matches: 7. The CDR3 sequence: CASSIRDRLYNEQFF. The CDR3, as DNA: TGTGCCAGCAGCATCCGGGACAGGCTGTACAATGAGCAGTTCTTC.

This clone was counted a few times. The rearrangement uses TRBV30 and TRBJ1-4; 8 bases align to TRBD1. The CDR3 is made up of 16 amino acids. The V gene's germline CDR1 is GTSNPN and CDR2 SVGIG (reference sequence). Trimming removed 0 bases from V and 4 bases from J; junction bases left unmatched: 7. CDR3 coding DNA: TGTGCCTGGAGTGTCCTAGGACAGGGACATAATGAAAAACTGTTTTTT. Translation: CAWSVLGQGHNEKLFF.